These 26 T cell receptor beta chains share one sample of origin, sequenced in a study of cytomegalovirus exposure and HLA in healthy donors. PCR employed 60 Vbeta and 13 Jbeta primers. Sequencing was performed with immunoSEQ multiplex PCR; in TCRdb, only in-frame clones are kept and a portion is missing. Of 85,000 to 130,000 clones listed, 80% to 90% are singletons. The sample taken for sequencing was PBMCs. Every receptor here comes from a man aged 50 to 59 in good health and CMV-seronegative.

The chain uses TRBV19 and TRBJ1-2; 7 bases are shared with TRBD1. The length of the CDR3 is 14 residues. Losses at the gene ends were 4 bases for V and 2 bases for J; bases not matched to a gene: 4. Per germline, CDR1 LNHDA and CDR2 SQIVND (reference sequence). CDR3 DNA: TGTGCCAGTAGTAGCGACAGGGCCAACTATGGCTACACCTTC. Protein product: CASSSDRANYGYTF.

J is TRBJ2-5 and V is TRBV11-2, with D possibly matching TRBD2 (5 bases). V was pared by 1 base and J by 4 bases, with 22 bases between. Germline loops: CDR1 SGHAT, CDR2 FQNNGV. This CDR3 has 18 residues. The CDR3 is CASSLVWSLPPEGETQYF. The CDR3 nucleotides read TGTGCCAGCAGCTTAGTTTGGTCGTTGCCCCCAGAGGGAGAGACCCAGTACTTC.

The chain recombines TRBV5-4 with TRBJ2-5; TRBD1 agrees at 7 bases. The CDR3 covers 14 residues. Germline V gives CDR1 SGHNT, CDR2 YYREEE (reference sequence). V dropped 4 bases and J dropped 2; count of bases not matched to a gene: 5. CDR3 sequence reads: CASSPGGSQETQYF. The CDR3 region has the DNA TGTGCCAGCAGCCCAGGGGGTTCTCAAGAGACCCAGTACTTC.

This clone was seen only a few times. V is TRBV10-3 and J is TRBJ2-2; 7 positions match TRBD1. CDR3 size: 18 residues. The J segment lost 0 bases and the V segment lost 2 bases, leaving 9 bases of the junction unmatched. The germline gives CDR1 ENHRY, CDR2 SYGVKD. The CDR3 DNA reads as TGTGCCATCAGTGAGGGTTTTGGGACAGCGTCGAACACCGGGGAGCTGTTTTTT. It specifies CAISEGFGTASNTGELFF.

This clone was detected once. This chain connects TRBV5-1 to TRBJ2-2; 7 bases match TRBD1. Germline-derived CDR1 and CDR2 are SGHRS and YFSETQ. V was clipped by 4 bases and J by 4 bases; unmatched bases: 7. This CDR3 is 15 amino acids long. The CDR3 coding sequence is TGCGCCAGCAGCCGAACAGGGGCCGGCACCGGGGAGCTGTTTTTT. Its translation is CASSRTGAGTGELFF.

This clone has a single count. This chain uses TRBV30 with TRBJ2-2; D uncertain. The CDR3 covers 12 residues. CDR1 is GTSNPN, CDR2 SVGIG, per germline (reference sequence). V lost 1 base to trimming and J lost 7 bases, with 7 bases between them. CDR3 nucleotides: TGTGCCTGGAGTGATGGCAGCGGGGAGCTGTTTTTT. It encodes CAWSDGSGELFF. The full variable domain, completed using reference TRBV30 and TRBJ2-2, is SQTIHQWPATLVQPVGSPLSLECTVEGTSNPNLYWYRQAAGRGLQLLFYSVGIGQISSEVPQNLSASRPQDRQFILSSKKLLLSDSGFYLCAWSDGSGELFFGEGSRLTVL.

V gene TRBV5-1 combines with J gene TRBJ2-3; a possible D gene is TRBD2 (7 bases). V was shortened by 8 bases and J by 5 bases, with 21 bases between the two germline ends. Germline lookup yields CDR1 SGHRS and CDR2 YFSETQ. There are 15 residues in the CDR3. The CDR3 reads CASSLFPGGQDTQYF. The DNA for the CDR3 is TGCGCCAGTTCCCTTTTCCCGGGGGGCCAAGATACGCAGTATTTT.

V usage is TRBV11-2 and J usage is TRBJ1-1; D is unclear. Trimming removed 0 bases at V and 2 bases at J, with 7 bases between. CDR1 is SGHAT, CDR2 FQNNGV, per germline. The CDR3 has 14 residues. The DNA of the CDR3 is TGTGCCAGCAGCTTAGATTCCAGAAACACTGAAGCTTTCTTT. This sequence encodes CASSLDSRNTEAFF.

The chain employs TRBV2 and TRBJ1-1, with a weak D call TRBD1 (5 bases). The CDR3 is 13 residues long. Germline CDR1 SNHLY, CDR2 FYNNEI. Trimming left V 6 bases short and J 8 bases short, with 16 bases between. The CDR3 reads CASSVGGAREAFF. In DNA form, the CDR3 reads TGTGCCAGCAGCGTGGGCGGGGCCAGGGAAGCTTTCTTT.

CDR3 nucleotides: TGTGCCAGTAGTATTGTGGCAGGGGAACCCTACGAGCAGTACTTC. This translates into CASSIVAGEPYEQYF. The rearrangement joins TRBV19 to TRBJ2-7; perhaps TRBD1 as D (6 bases). Germline V gives CDR1 LNHDA, CDR2 SQIVND (reference sequence). V was clipped by 3 bases and J by 2 bases, with 14 bases between them. The CDR3 covers 15 residues.

This chain links TRBV28 with TRBJ2-3; D may be TRBD2 (5 bases). The CDR3 consists of 13 residues. Germline values: CDR1 MDHEN, CDR2 SYDVKM. Trimming pared 3 bases from V and 5 bases from J, leaving 9 bases between. CDR3 protein: CASSFRGGDTQYF. CDR3 nucleotide sequence: TGTGCCAGCAGTTTCCGGGGTGGAGATACGCAGTATTTT. The full variable domain, with the rest looked up from reference TRBV28 and TRBJ2-3, is DVKVTQSSRYLVKRTGEKVFLECVQDMDHENMFWYRQDPGLGLRLIYFSYDVKMKEKGDIPEGYSVSREKKERFSLILESASTNQTSMYLCASSFRGGDTQYFGPGTRLTVL.

This chain uses TRBV18 with TRBJ2-2; 8 positions match TRBD1. This CDR3 region has 15 residues. Germline values: CDR1 KGHSH, CDR2 LQKENI. Trimming took 4 bases from V and 0 from J; bases not matched to a gene: 1. CDR3 loop: CASSLGQANTGELFF. CDR3 sequence (DNA): TGTGCCAGCTCACTGGGACAGGCGAACACCGGGGAGCTGTTTTTT.

The chain joins TRBV19 to TRBJ2-3, with D possibly matching TRBD2 (6 bases). The germline V gene encodes CDR1 LNHDA and CDR2 SQIVND (reference sequence). The CDR3 loop spans 15 amino acids. Deletions cut 6 bases from V and 2 bases from J, with 15 bases between. The CDR3 spells CASRMGGGLTDTQYF. CDR3 DNA: TGTGCCAGTAGAATGGGGGGAGGCCTCACAGATACGCAGTATTTT.

The chain joins TRBV5-1 to TRBJ1-1, with D maybe TRBD1 (6 bases). The V end lost 2 bases, the J end lost 0 bases, and 14 bases lay between the germline ends. Looked up from germline, CDR1 is SGHRS and CDR2 is YFSETQ. CDR3 length: 16 residues. CDR3 loop: CASSFGGADVNTEAFF. The CDR3 DNA reads TGCGCCAGCAGCTTTGGGGGCGCGGATGTGAACACTGAAGCTTTCTTT.

V is TRBV7-2 and J is TRBJ1-2; D is uncertain. The V gene's germline CDR1 is SGHTA and CDR2 FQGNSA. V lost 5 bases and J lost 8, with 21 bases in between. The CDR3 extends over 15 amino acids. CDR3 nucleotide sequence: TGTGCCAGCAGCCCCCCGGGAGGCTCCAAGGGCGGCTACACCTTC. This sequence encodes CASSPPGGSKGGYTF. Full variable domain (outside the CDR3, taken from reference TRBV7-2 and TRBJ1-2): GAGVSQSPSNKVTEKGKDVELRCDPISGHTALYWYRQSLGQGLEFLIYFQGNSAPDKSGLPSDRFSAERTGGSVSTLTIQRTQQEDSAVYLCASSPPGGSKGGYTFGSGTRLTVV.

The gene calls are TRBV7-8 and TRBJ1-1; D is unresolved. Per germline, CDR1 SGHVS and CDR2 FQNEAQ. Trimming removed 3 bases from V and 0 bases from J, with 5 bases in between. The CDR3 spans 13 residues. The CDR3 nucleotides are TGTGCCAGCAGCTTTCGTGTGAACACTGAAGCTTTCTTT. Protein product: CASSFRVNTEAFF.

This sequence joins TRBV7-9 and TRBJ2-6, with 7 bases fitting TRBD1. CDR1 SEHNR and CDR2 FQNEAQ come from the germline V gene (reference sequence). The CDR3 covers 17 residues. Trimming took 5 bases from V and 2 from J; bases not matched to a gene: 9. CDR3 nucleotide sequence: TGTGCCAGCAGCCCGTACAGGGGTCCAGCTGGGGCCAACGTCCTGACTTTC. Translation gives CASSPYRGPAGANVLTF.

The chain carries TRBV7-9 and TRBJ2-3; 13 bases are shared with TRBD2. With V trimmed by 5 bases and J by 4 bases, 9 bases remained unmatched. Germline CDR1 and CDR2: SEHNR and FQNEAQ (reference sequence). The CDR3 loop spans 17 amino acids. The CDR3 protein is CASSKGTSGGASDTQYF. CDR3 nucleotide sequence: TGTGCCAGCAGCAAAGGCACTAGCGGGGGGGCGTCAGATACGCAGTATTTT.

This rearrangement joins TRBV28 to TRBJ1-1; the D is unclear. Per germline, CDR1 MDHEN and CDR2 SYDVKM. The CDR3 runs to 14 residues. The V end was cut by 3 bases, the J end by 7 bases, with 15 bases between. The CDR3 DNA reads as TGTGCCAGCAGTTTGGAGGGAGGCTCCCGTGAAGCTTTCTTT. Translated, it gives CASSLEGGSREAFF. Looking up the rest from reference TRBV28 and TRBJ1-1 gives the full variable domain: DVKVTQSSRYLVKRTGEKVFLECVQDMDHENMFWYRQDPGLGLRLIYFSYDVKMKEKGDIPEGYSVSREKKERFSLILESASTNQTSMYLCASSLEGGSREAFFGQGTRLTVV.

The chain has TRBV28 and TRBJ2-5; D possibly corresponds to TRBD1 (6 bases). The length of the CDR3 is 13 residues. V was trimmed by 3 bases and J by 3 bases, leaving 8 bases between them. Germline CDR1 MDHEN, CDR2 SYDVKM. CDR3 coding DNA: TGTGCCAGCAGTTTGGACAGAGAAGAGACCCAGTACTTC. It encodes CASSLDREETQYF.

V usage is TRBV29-1 and J usage is TRBJ2-7; 9 bases fit TRBD1. The J segment lost 1 base and the V segment lost 7 bases, leaving 8 bases of the junction unmatched. Germline lookup yields CDR1 SQVTM and CDR2 ANQGSEA. CDR3 length equals 14 residues. The CDR3 is CSAFLGQGSYEQYF. DNA of the CDR3: TGCAGCGCCTTTCTGGGACAGGGATCCTACGAGCAGTACTTC.

This rearrangement joins TRBV30 to TRBJ2-5; D may be TRBD2 (6 bases). Judging by the DNA end, TRBJ2-7 fits better; the J call may be wrong. This CDR3 comprises 13 residues. The germline CDR1 and CDR2 sequences are GTSNPN and SVGIG (reference sequence). The CDR3 sequence: CAWGGDRRREQYF. In DNA form, the CDR3 reads TGTGCCTGGGGCGGGGATCGGAGGCGCGAGCAGTACTTC.

The genes are TRBV27 and TRBJ1-1; D perhaps matches TRBD1 (5 bases). CDR1 and CDR2 from the germline V gene are MNHEY and SMNVEV (reference sequence). Trimming removed 7 bases from V and 2 bases from J, with 14 bases in between. This CDR3 comprises 14 residues. CDR3: CASTLLGGNTEAFF. The CDR3 DNA sequence: TGTGCCAGCACCCTACTGGGGGGAAACACTGAAGCTTTCTTT.

The V call is TRBV6-1, the J call TRBJ2-5; D remains unclear. The V end lost 2 bases, the J end lost 2 bases, and 6 bases lay between the germline ends. The CDR3 extends over 13 amino acids. The germline CDR1 and CDR2 sequences are MNHNS and SASEGT. The CDR3 region has the DNA TGTGCCAGCAGTGAATCGGGTCAAGAGACCCAGTACTTC. Amino acid sequence: CASSESGQETQYF.

This chain links TRBV15 with TRBJ1-1, with TRBD1 as a possible D gene (5 bases). V lost 0 bases to trimming and J lost 0 bases, with 8 bases between them. Germline CDR1 reads LNHNV; CDR2 reads YYDKDF (reference sequence). There are 15 residues in the CDR3. The CDR3 is CATSRDRQMNTEAFF. CDR3 bases: TGTGCCACCAGCAGAGATAGACAGATGAACACTGAAGCTTTCTTT. The complete variable domain, with remaining parts taken from reference TRBV15 and TRBJ1-1, reads DAMVIQNPRYQVTQFGKPVTLSCSQTLNHNVMYWYQQKSSQAPKLLFHYYDKDFNNEADTPDNFQSRRPNTSFCFLDIRSPGLGDTAMYLCATSRDRQMNTEAFFGQGTRLTVV.

This clone was counted a single time. The chain joins TRBV7-2 to TRBJ1-1, with 8 bases fitting TRBD1. Germline-derived CDR1 and CDR2 are SGHTA and FQGNSA. The CDR3 loop spans 12 amino acids. V lost 5 bases and J lost 11; bases outside the gene matches: 7. This CDR3 reads CASSQDRVEAFF. The CDR3 nucleotides read TGTGCCAGCAGCCAGGACAGGGTAGAGGCTTTCTTT.